This TCR beta chain was profiled in a study of blood T cells in healthy people across ages. Germline-derived CDR1 and CDR2 are DFQATT and SNEGSKA (reference sequence). The CDR3 is made up of 16 amino acids. With 3 bases clipped from V and 2 bases from J, the junction kept 12 bases outside the gene matches. Whenever a sample was processed, at least 6 million PBMCs were isolated. In regard to this clonotype: The target antigen is unknown.

A second about 6 to 12 cycle PCR used barcoded and J-beta primers. TCRdb analysed the 5' RACE reads with MiXCR anew, one entry per CDR3 protein. Of some 1.4 million distinct CDR3 sequences listed, 35% to 45% were seen once; the top ten hold 7.9%. Study conclusions and caveats: The long-lived group displayed more naive CD4+ cells, plus higher diversity, than the aged donors did. Estimates of total diversity, which came from one million sequenced T cells, were considered to be underestimates.

This receptor was obtained from a woman aged 18-29 years in good health. The chain employs TRBV20-1 and TRBJ2-7; TRBD2 matches 8 bases. The sample was blood. This CDR3 is CSASAYPAGAPYEQYF. The CDR3 nucleotides read TGCAGTGCTAGTGCCTACCCAGCGGGAGCTCCCTACGAGCAGTACTTC.